A selection of T cell receptor beta chains follows, all from one sample in a study of T cell repertoires in cytomegalovirus infection. No cognate antigen is known for these TCRs. TCRdb independently ran MiXCR on the reads; one entry per CDR3 protein. The data contain around 710,000 distinct CDR3 sequences, roughly 29% of them singletons. Sequencing was performed on cultured CD8+ T cells from PBMCs, taken from culture after CMV antigen stimulation. Source of these receptors: a human donor in good health (CMV status not recorded). Some clones in this sample may be carry-over from other donors' samples. Each CDR3 is given with its conserved first and last residue.

j_call v_call cdr3_length cdr3_aa
TRBJ2-7 TRBV20-1 13 CSARGRTFYEQYF
TRBJ1-2 TRBV2 16 CASSEEGTGKLYGYTF
TRBJ1-2 TRBV7-9 15 CASSTNQGIDYGYTF
TRBJ1-5 TRBV4-2 17 CASSQYYREVSNQPQHF
TRBJ2-5 TRBV7-6 16 CASSLRTSGFQETQYF
TRBJ2-1 TRBV27 13 CASSPSGGHEQFF
TRBJ2-1 TRBV6-6 14 CASSYGGGLDEQFF
TRBJ2-4 TRBV4-2 15 CASSQVPQGADIQYF
TRBJ2-3 TRBV20-1 14 CSATTSGVIYTQYF
TRBJ2-3 TRBV12-3/TRBV12-4 15 CASSGLAYSTDTQYF
TRBJ1-2 TRBV7-6 12 CASSARQGVYTF
TRBJ1-1 TRBV27 15 CASSPSTGSATEAFF
TRBJ2-5 TRBV4-3 15 CASSQGGLPQETQYF
TRBJ1-2 TRBV5-1 15 CASSLAVGRDYGYTF
TRBJ2-3 TRBV7-6 14 CASSQAGGEDTQYF
TRBJ1-2 TRBV7-9 16 CASSLARQGPIYGYTF
TRBJ1-1 TRBV11-2 16 CASSLWDRDLNTEAFF
TRBJ1-2 TRBV4-1 13 CASSQSTGYGYTF
TRBJ1-1 TRBV6-5 18 CASSPLYRGMGLDTEAFF
TRBJ1-1 TRBV24-1 13 CATSDHGNTEAFF